Below are 30 T cell receptor beta chains sequenced from a single sample in a study of blood T cell repertoires in COVID-19. Only in-frame clones appear in the TCRdb table, and some are missing; sequencing was by immunoSEQ multiplex PCR. The sample consists of hundreds of thousands of clones, over 75% of them appearing once. What was sequenced was PBMCs or T cells enriched from blood (not recorded which). Receptor source: a woman between 25 and 40 years old who had recovered from COVID-19.

The chain is built from TRBV4-2 and TRBJ2-7; maybe TRBD2 (6 bases). With 8 bases removed from V and 3 bases from J, the gap between germline ends came to 8 bases. The CDR3 contains 11 residues. Germline loops: CDR1 LGHNA, CDR2 YNFKEQ. The CDR3 region has the DNA TGTGCCAGCGGGCGGGGCTACGAGCAGTACTTC. This translates into CASGRGYEQYF.

V usage is TRBV18 and J usage is TRBJ2-1, with 8 bases lining up with TRBD1. V was pared by 2 bases and J by 8 bases, with 5 bases of the junction left unmatched. Germline V lookup: CDR1 KGHSH, CDR2 LQKENI. The CDR3 covers 14 residues. The DNA of the CDR3 is TGTGCCAGCTCACCAACACCAGGGGGCGATGAGCAGTTCTTC. It yields the protein CASSPTPGGDEQFF.

V gene TRBV5-6 combines with J gene TRBJ2-1, with 10 bases identical to TRBD2. Germline CDR1 and CDR2: SGHDT and YYEEEE. This CDR3 contains 15 residues. Trimming took 1 base from V and 9 from J; bases not matched to a gene: 7. CDR3 DNA: TGTGCCAGCAGCTTGTCACTAGCGGGATGGGGTGAGCAGTTCTTC. Its translation: CASSLSLAGWGEQFF. The whole variable domain, remainder taken from reference TRBV5-6 and TRBJ2-1, is DAGVTQSPTHLIKTRGQQVTLRCSPKSGHDTVSWYQQALGQGPQFIFQYYEEEERQRGNFPDRFSGHQFPNYSSELNVNALLLGDSALYLCASSLSLAGWGEQFFGPGTRLTVL.

This rearrangement joins TRBV27 to TRBJ1-5; 8 nucleotides agree with TRBD1. The V and J ends lost 5 bases and 4 bases, in that order; junction bases with no gene match: 7. This CDR3 comprises 15 residues. Germline V gene sequence: CDR1 MNHEY, CDR2 SMNVEV (reference sequence). As DNA, the CDR3 is TGTGCCAGCAGTGTCACCGGGACAGGAAATCAGCCCCAGCATTTT. Translated: CASSVTGTGNQPQHF.

The chain has TRBV3-1 (or the pseudogene TRBV3-2) and TRBJ2-1; tentative D call: TRBD2 (6 bases). The germline gives CDR1 LGHDT, CDR2 YNNKEL (reference sequence). The ends were cut back, 4 bases at V and 6 bases at J, with 28 bases in the middle. CDR3 size: 19 residues. CDR3 amino acids: CASSPNRDSLSSSINEQFF. CDR3 DNA sequence: TGTGCCAGCAGCCCTAACCGGGACTCGCTATCCTCATCAATCAATGAGCAGTTCTTC.

The CDR3 protein is CASSSLGLPEAFF. The CDR3 bases are TGTGCCAGCAGCTCTCTTGGGCTACCTGAAGCTTTCTTT. The chain employs TRBV2 and TRBJ1-1; D remains unclear. The germline V gene has CDR1 SNHLY and CDR2 FYNNEI. This CDR3 spans 13 amino acids. V lost 6 bases and J lost 6, with 14 bases in between.

The rearrangement links TRBV5-3 to TRBJ1-3, with D uncertain. TRBV5-3 is an ORF; its function is uncertain. This CDR3 spans 14 amino acids. Trimming shortened V by 4 bases and J by 5 bases, and 13 bases separated the two germline ends. CDR3 nucleotide sequence: TGTGCCAGAAGCCTCCGGGGAGGGCGAAACACCATATATTTT. It translates to CARSLRGGRNTIYF.

The V call is TRBV11-2, the J call TRBJ2-1, with TRBD1 identical over 7 bases. Unmatched junction bases numbered 9, after V lost 7 bases and J lost 3 bases. The CDR3 loop spans 15 amino acids. CDR1 is SGHAT and CDR2 is FQNNGV in the germline V gene. This CDR3 reads CASTSPTGNYNEQFF. CDR3 DNA: TGTGCCAGCACTTCCCCGACAGGGAACTACAATGAGCAGTTCTTC.

The chain's CDR3 is CASSEFLSQGFGNQPQHF. Written as DNA, the CDR3 is TGTGCCAGCAGTGAATTTTTGTCCCAGGGATTTGGCAATCAGCCCCAGCATTTT. The rearrangement joins TRBV6-1 to TRBJ1-5; possibly TRBD1 for D (5 bases). The V gene lost 2 bases and the J gene lost 2 bases, with 19 bases spanning the gap. Germline CDR1 reads MNHNS; CDR2 reads SASEGT. The CDR3 is 18 residues long.

The chain couples TRBV10-3 to TRBJ2-1; maybe TRBD2 (5 bases). V lost 3 bases and J 9 bases, leaving 18 bases between the germline ends. Per germline, CDR1 ENHRY and CDR2 SYGVKD. CDR3 length equals 15 residues. CDR3 region: CAISDADRAGGEQFF. The CDR3 coding sequence is TGTGCCATCAGTGATGCGGACCGCGCTGGAGGTGAGCAGTTCTTC.

The rearrangement joins TRBV5-4 to TRBJ2-3, with D maybe TRBD1 (6 bases). Germline CDR1 and CDR2: SGHNT and YYREEE (reference sequence). Between the trimmed V and J ends, which lost 3 bases and 4 bases, there was a span of 15 bases. This CDR3 is 15 amino acids long. The CDR3 nucleotides read TGTGCCAGCAGCTCCACAACAGGGAACTCAGATACGCAGTATTTT. Protein: CASSSTTGNSDTQYF. Combining the CDR3 with reference TRBV5-4 and TRBJ2-3 gives the whole variable domain ETGVTQSPTHLIKTRGQQVTLRCSSQSGHNTVSWYQQALGQGPQFIFQYYREEENGRGNFPPRFSGLQFPNYSSELNVNALELDDSALYLCASSSTTGNSDTQYFGPGTRLTVL.

The table lists this clone with a count of one. This sequence joins TRBV7-6 and TRBJ2-3, with 9 bases matching TRBD2. V dropped 5 bases and J dropped 4; count of bases not matched to a gene: 7. CDR1 and CDR2 (germline): SGHVS, FNYEAQ. The CDR3 length is 15 residues. The CDR3 sequence: CASSAGGDLADTQYF. CDR3 nucleotides: TGTGCCAGCAGCGCGGGGGGGGACTTGGCAGATACGCAGTATTTT.

The rearrangement joins TRBV10-3 to TRBJ1-2; 9 positions match TRBD1. The germline gives CDR1 ENHRY, CDR2 SYGVKD. The trim removed 6 bases at V and 5 bases at J, leaving 7 bases unmatched. The CDR3 is made up of 14 amino acids. The CDR3 DNA reads TGTGCCATCAGAGGACAGGGGCTATGGTATGGCTACACCTTC. Translating gives CAIRGQGLWYGYTF.

The rearrangement links TRBV5-6 to TRBJ2-7; TRBD1 might be the D (6 bases). Looked up from germline, CDR1 is SGHDT and CDR2 is YYEEEE. With 3 bases removed from V and 2 bases from J, the gap between germline ends came to 15 bases. The length of the CDR3 is 15 residues. CDR3 in amino acids: CASSSDRLPPYEQYF. Written as DNA, the CDR3 is TGTGCCAGCAGCTCGGACAGACTACCACCCTACGAGCAGTACTTC.

V and J are TRBV5-1 and TRBJ1-1; unclear D gene. The CDR3 loop spans 14 amino acids. The V end lost 4 bases, the J end lost 5 bases, and 15 bases lay between the germline ends. Germline V CDR1 and CDR2: SGHRS, YFSETQ. The CDR3 bases are TGCGCCAGCAGCGAACGGGGAGGAGAGACTGAAGCTTTCTTT. As protein: CASSERGGETEAFF.

The chain has TRBV13 and TRBJ1-4, with 10 bases fitting TRBD1. CDR1 and CDR2 from the germline V gene are PRHDT and FYEKMQ (reference sequence). The CDR3 covers 15 residues. Trimming took 3 bases from V and 7 from J; bases not matched to a gene: 5. CDR3 DNA sequence: TGTGCCAGCAGCTTTCGACAGGGGGCACGTGAAAAACTGTTTTTT. Its protein is CASSFRQGAREKLFF. Variable domain in full (rest from reference TRBV13 and TRBJ1-4): AAGVIQSPRHLIKEKRETATLKCYPIPRHDTVYWYQQGPGQDPQFLISFYEKMQSDKGSIPDRFSAQQFSDYHSELNMSSLELGDSALYFCASSFRQGAREKLFFGSGTQLSVL.

In nucleotides, the CDR3 is TGTGCCAGTAGTAATCTCGAGGGCAATCAGCCCCAGCATTTT. Translating gives CASSNLEGNQPQHF. The chain joins TRBV19 to TRBJ1-5; D ambiguous. With 4 bases removed from V and 2 bases from J, the gap between germline ends came to 9 bases. From germline, CDR1 is LNHDA and CDR2 SQIVND (reference sequence). The CDR3 length is 14 residues.

This clone was observed a few times. The chain recombines TRBV6-4 with TRBJ2-2; 9 bases fit TRBD2. The CDR3 has 18 residues. The germline V gene encodes CDR1 MRHNA and CDR2 SNTAGT. V was pared by 0 bases and J by 5 bases, with 10 bases of the junction left unmatched. Here the CDR3 reads CASSDSLGLAPGTGELFF. The CDR3 DNA reads as TGTGCCAGCAGTGACTCGTTGGGACTAGCACCGGGGACCGGGGAGCTGTTTTTT.

This sequence joins TRBV28 and TRBJ1-3, with TRBD1 matching 7 bases. Trimming at V came to 2 bases and at J to 0 bases, leaving 4 bases not matched to a gene. CDR3 length: 16 residues. The germline V gene has CDR1 MDHEN and CDR2 SYDVKM. The CDR3 is CASSLAGGNSGNTIYF. In DNA, the CDR3 is TGTGCCAGCAGTTTAGCAGGGGGAAACTCTGGAAACACCATATATTTT.

CDR3 sequence: CASGTSALDTQYF. CDR3 sequence (DNA): TGTGCCAGCGGGACTAGCGCCTTAGATACGCAGTATTTT. The V call is TRBV28, the J call TRBJ2-3; 10 positions match TRBD2. Germline CDR1 and CDR2: MDHEN and SYDVKM. Trimming at V came to 8 bases and at J to 5 bases, leaving 4 bases not matched to a gene. The CDR3 length is 13 residues.

V gene TRBV3-1 (or the pseudogene TRBV3-2) combines with J gene TRBJ2-1, with TRBD2 matching over 7 bases. Unmatched junction bases numbered 10, after V lost 2 bases and J lost 0 bases. Germline V gene lookup returns CDR1 LGHDT and CDR2 YNNKEL (reference sequence). The length of the CDR3 is 18 residues. CDR3 bases: TGTGCCAGCAGCCAACCTGGTGCGGGGGAGGGCTCCTACAATGAGCAGTTCTTC. It codes for CASSQPGAGEGSYNEQFF.

The genes are TRBV15 and TRBJ2-7; TRBD2 agrees at 7 bases. The CDR3 extends over 13 amino acids. The J segment lost 4 bases and the V segment lost 3 bases, leaving 3 bases of the junction unmatched. The germline gives CDR1 LNHNV, CDR2 YYDKDF (reference sequence). In DNA, the CDR3 is TGTGCCACCAGCAGGGCTAGCGGTTACGAGCAGTACTTC. Amino acid sequence: CATSRASGYEQYF.

This clone was observed a single time. The chain combines TRBV6-5 with TRBJ1-5; D gene unclear. Trimming stripped 2 bases from V and 5 bases from J, with 13 bases between. The CDR3 covers 15 residues. Germline V gene lookup returns CDR1 MNHEY and CDR2 SVGAGI. Here the CDR3 reads CASSYQRGIDQPQHF. Written as DNA, the CDR3 is TGTGCCAGCAGTTACCAAAGAGGGATCGATCAGCCCCAGCATTTT.

The chain recombines TRBV11-2 with TRBJ1-1, with D unclear. V shed 5 bases and J shed 2 bases, with 6 bases lying between them. Germline CDR1 and CDR2: SGHAT and FQNNGV. This CDR3 region has 12 residues. CDR3 nucleotides: TGTGCCAGCAGCGAACTTAACACTGAAGCTTTCTTT. Translated, it gives CASSELNTEAFF. Full variable domain (rest looked up from reference TRBV11-2 and TRBJ1-1): EAGVAQSPRYKIIEKRQSVAFWCNPISGHATLYWYQQILGQGPKLLIQFQNNGVVDDSQLPKDRFSAERLKGVDSTLKIQPAKLEDSAVYLCASSELNTEAFFGQGTRLTVV.

This sequence joins TRBV4-1 and TRBJ1-5, with D tentatively TRBD1 (6 bases). Trimming cost V 6 bases and J 2 bases, with 8 bases left between them. The CDR3 is 13 amino acids. Germline V lookup: CDR1 MGHRA, CDR2 YSYEKL. This CDR3 is CASRRQGNQPQHF. CDR3 DNA sequence: TGCGCCAGCAGACGACAGGGCAATCAGCCCCAGCATTTT.

As for this clone: The junction differs from germline at one of its ends, possibly a read error. V gene TRBV5-4 combines with J gene TRBJ1-2; D is undetermined. Per germline, CDR1 SGHNT and CDR2 YYREEE (reference sequence). CDR3 length equals 11 residues. CDR3 bases: TGTGCCAGCAGCTTGGGTAGGAGTAGGTTATTC. Its protein is CASSLGRSRLF.

CDR3 protein: CASSSIGGTNTGELFF. The CDR3 DNA is TGTGCCAGCAGCTCTATCGGGGGGACCAACACCGGGGAGCTGTTTTTT. This rearrangement joins TRBV7-2 to TRBJ2-2; 7 bases agree with TRBD2. This CDR3 is 16 amino acids long. Germline CDR1 and CDR2: SGHTA and FQGNSA. The V segment lost 4 bases and the J segment 2 bases; nucleotides outside the gene matches: 7. The whole variable domain, filled in from reference TRBV7-2 and TRBJ2-2, reads GAGVSQSPSNKVTEKGKDVELRCDPISGHTALYWYRQSLGQGLEFLIYFQGNSAPDKSGLPSDRFSAERTGGSVSTLTIQRTQQEDSAVYLCASSSIGGTNTGELFFGEGSRLTVL.

The chain couples TRBV7-9 to TRBJ1-1, with D possibly matching TRBD1 (5 bases). CDR1 is SEHNR, CDR2 FQNEAQ, per germline (reference sequence). This CDR3 is 15 amino acids long. The V gene lost 2 bases and the J gene lost 4 bases, with 14 bases spanning the gap. The chain's CDR3 is CASSLSLPGVTEAFF. The CDR3 bases are TGTGCCAGCAGCTTATCTCTTCCGGGGGTCACTGAAGCTTTCTTT. Full variable domain (remainder filled in from reference TRBV7-9 and TRBJ1-1): DTGVSQNPRHKITKRGQNVTFRCDPISEHNRLYWYRQTLGQGPEFLTYFQNEAQLEKSRLLSDRFSAERPKGSFSTLEIQRTEQGDSAMYLCASSLSLPGVTEAFFGQGTRLTVV.

V gene TRBV5-5 combines with J gene TRBJ1-3; D might be TRBD1 (5 bases). The CDR3 is 15 residues long. Germline lookup yields CDR1 SGHKS and CDR2 YYEKEE (reference sequence). V lost 0 bases and J lost 0, with 7 bases in between. CDR3 amino acids: CASSLEGVSGNTIYF. CDR3 sequence (DNA): TGTGCCAGCAGCTTGGAAGGGGTCTCTGGAAACACCATATATTTT.

The gene calls are TRBV6-5 and TRBJ2-3; a possible D gene is TRBD2 (5 bases). This CDR3 spans 14 amino acids. Germline V gene sequence: CDR1 MNHEY, CDR2 SVGAGI. V gave up 5 bases and J gave up 2 bases, with 11 bases separating them. The CDR3: CASSQRENTDTQYF. CDR3 coding DNA: TGTGCCAGCAGTCAAAGGGAGAACACAGATACGCAGTATTTT.